Listed below are T cell receptor beta chains from one sample, sequenced in a study of cytomegalovirus exposure and HLA in healthy donors. The protocol was immunoSEQ multiplex PCR, while the TCRdb copy is restricted to in-frame clones and leaves out a portion. The sample has 160,000 or so clones, around 64% seen once. Material: PBMCs. The receptors here all came from a woman aged 25-40 years in good health and CMV-seronegative. The CDR3 runs from the conserved cysteine through the conserved F or W. A D gene is named only where the DNA matches it firmly.

v_call,d_call,cdr3_aa
TRBV7-3,TRBD2,CASSVPLAGRSTDTQYF
TRBV6-5,TRBD2,CASSFSGLAGSYEQYF
TRBV2,TRBD2,CASSEFPSGMNTGELFF
TRBV27,.,CASRKGFRNTEAFF
TRBV28,.,CASSYREWGNTEAFF
TRBV30,TRBD1,CAWSVGQGALTGELFF
TRBV28,TRBD2,CAAETSGGYEQYF
TRBV29-1,TRBD1,CSVGQGIDYGYTF
TRBV7-9,TRBD1,CASSLGTAGTEKLFF
TRBV5-5,TRBD1,CASSFPGTARGYTF
TRBV7-2,TRBD1,CASSLTTGGWETQYF
TRBV6-1,.,CASSGRETNQPQHF
TRBV27,.,CASSHRVGTEAFF
TRBV5-4,.,CASSRMTDQSPYGYTF
TRBV27,TRBD1,CASSWSWTGASYEQYF
TRBV7-9,.,CASSFRTEAFF
TRBV9,.,CASSVAGATDTQYF
TRBV2,.,CASSPDRPPEQYF
TRBV5-1,.,CASSIQADTQYF
TRBV28,.,CASNPPGGEFSDTQYF
TRBV7-2,TRBD2,CASTGGPSGVSEQFF
TRBV27,.,CASRTWESYNEQFF
TRBV9,.,CASSVVQGNTEAFF
TRBV28,.,CASRKTGIYNEQFF